A single sample is the source of the 5 T cell receptor beta chains below, sequenced in a study of T cell changes during pregnancy in multiple sclerosis. Sequencing was performed with immunoSEQ multiplex PCR; in TCRdb, only in-frame clones are kept and a portion is missing. The sample holds 60,000 to 85,000 clones, under 95% seen once. The starting material was peripheral blood, obtained in the second trimester of pregnancy. The receptors come from a female donor in good health, enrolled as a control in a pregnancy study.

This sequence joins TRBV7-9 and TRBJ2-2; the D gene is possibly TRBD1 (7 bases). This CDR3 has 15 amino acids. Trimming removed 3 bases from V and 6 bases from J, with 14 bases in between. Per germline, CDR1 SEHNR and CDR2 FQNEAQ (reference sequence). CDR3 in DNA: TGTGCCAGCAGCTTGCAGGGGGGTATCGCCGGGGAGCTGTTTTTT. It codes for CASSLQGGIAGELFF.

The J gene is TRBJ2-1, the V gene TRBV27; 10 bases agree with TRBD1. The V gene's germline CDR1 is MNHEY and CDR2 SMNVEV (reference sequence). V gave up 5 bases and J gave up 7 bases; unmatched junction bases: 5. The CDR3 loop spans 14 amino acids. CDR3 residues: CASSQGQGFNEQFF. CDR3 nucleotide sequence: TGTGCCAGCAGTCAGGGACAGGGGTTTAATGAGCAGTTCTTC.

This clone occurred once. The chain combines TRBV12-5 with TRBJ2-5; 11 nucleotides line up with TRBD2. Germline lookup yields CDR1 LGHNT and CDR2 FRNRAP. With V trimmed by 0 bases and J by 4 bases, 13 bases remained unmatched. There are 19 residues in the CDR3. The CDR3 sequence: CASGLVPPSLAGGLETQYF. The CDR3 nucleotides are TGTGCTAGTGGTTTGGTACCACCCTCTCTAGCGGGAGGTTTAGAGACCCAGTACTTC.

The chain joins TRBV7-9 to TRBJ1-2, with TRBD1 matching over 7 bases. Germline-derived CDR1 and CDR2 are SEHNR and FQNEAQ (reference sequence). The CDR3 totals 13 residues. Trimming at V came to 6 bases and at J to 4 bases, leaving 5 bases not matched to a gene. The CDR3 region is CASRLDRSYGYTF. In DNA form, the CDR3 reads TGTGCCAGCAGGTTGGACAGGTCCTATGGCTACACCTTC.

The chain uses TRBV5-1 and TRBJ1-6; no clear D. Trimming removed 0 bases at V and 6 bases at J, with 10 bases between. The CDR3 has 15 residues. Germline V gene sequence: CDR1 SGHRS, CDR2 YFSETQ. The CDR3 DNA sequence: TGCGCCAGCAGCTTGGCCATCAGTCCTAATTCACCCCTCCACTTT. It is translated as CASSLAISPNSPLHF.